A selection of T cell receptor beta chains follows, all from one sample in a study of cytomegalovirus exposure and HLA in healthy donors. Generated by immunoSEQ multiplex PCR, the TCRdb table keeps only in-frame clones and is missing some. The sample has 100,000 to 150,000 clones, about 85% seen once; the top ten hold approximately 1.7%. Sequenced input: PBMCs. These receptors originate from a boy between 5 and 17 years old in good health and CMV-seronegative. CDR3s leave out the opening cysteine and the closing phenylalanine or tryptophan. The D gene is left open where the match is weak.

v_call	d_call	j_call	cdr3_aa
TRBV30	TRBD1	TRBJ2-7	AWSPGQGAHEQY
TRBV29-1	TRBD1	TRBJ2-6	SVGGTGDYSGANVLT
TRBV7-9	NA	TRBJ1-5	ASSYFDRGNQPQH
TRBV7-2	NA	TRBJ2-2	ASSLQGLRLF
TRBV6-6	NA	TRBJ1-1	ASSDGGVSEAF
TRBV5-4	NA	TRBJ2-1	ASSSTGLREQF
TRBV27	NA	TRBJ1-1	ASSNLQGRATEAF
TRBV27	NA	TRBJ1-1	ASSPSSGEMNTEAF
TRBV15	TRBD1	TRBJ1-1	ATRRATGQGTEAF
TRBV27	TRBD1	TRBJ2-7	ASSGQTGFNEQY
TRBV19	NA	TRBJ1-5	ASGDWDQPQH
TRBV4-2	TRBD2	TRBJ2-3	ASSKEGELAGADTQY
TRBV6-1	TRBD1	TRBJ1-2	ASKVGTVFGYT
TRBV11-2	NA	TRBJ1-5	ASSLGAENQPQH
TRBV4-1	NA	TRBJ2-7	ASSQVASAAYEQY
TRBV2	TRBD2	TRBJ2-5	ASSDQRGGQETQY
TRBV7-3	NA	TRBJ2-1	ASSLASNEQF
TRBV7-9	NA	TRBJ2-5	ASSLASSGFQETQY
TRBV6-5	TRBD2	TRBJ2-7	ASTAGGPYEQY